This TCR beta chain was recovered during a study of blood T cell repertoires in COVID-19. About the research overall: Sources were T cells, B-cell-depleted T cells, or PBMCs; the material itself was cDNA or gDNA.

Germline V gene lookup returns CDR1 SGHTA and CDR2 FQGTGA. The CDR3 sequence is 16 residues long. Trimming cost V 2 bases and J 1 base; bases outside gene matches: 6. In the original workflow: Reference gene primer amplification yielded estimated nucleated cell counts. Sequenced by immunoSEQ multiplex PCR; TCRdb stores in-frame clones only, minus some. V, J and clone size were drawn from that table, and D and trimming were deduced from the DNA. The sample carries 220,000 or so clones, approximately 82% recorded once. Sequences were obtained from peripheral blood. This TCR was recovered from a woman of 80 years or more with acute or convalescent COVID-19. V and J are TRBV7-3 and TRBJ2-5; TRBD2 matches at 8 bases. CDR3 in amino acids: CASSLGGSGAQETQYF. Written as DNA, the CDR3 is TGTGCCAGCAGCTTAGGGGGTAGCGGGGCCCAAGAGACCCAGTACTTC.